This T cell receptor beta chain was captured by sequencing in a study of tumor-infiltrating lymphocytes in primary liver carcinoma. The overall study: Patients were both men and women, whose ages ran from 30 to 69 years.

Starting from around 510 ng of total RNA, TCR beta cDNA was produced with a primer in the constant region. Three nested multiplex PCR rounds of slightly modified ARM-PCR generated TCR beta libraries. Use of TRBV1-TRBV30 forward primers with a C-beta reverse primer characterized the first two PCR rounds, which lasted roughly 9 cycles each. MiXCR, run by TCRdb on the multiplex PCR reads, gives a single entry per CDR3 protein. The sample has around 120,000 distinct CDR3 sequences; about 59% are singletons. Co-extraction of both nucleic acids (RNA and DNA) used about 18-31 mg of unsorted bulk tissue. Patients carried chronic HBV infection without prior treatment. Five discrete regions of every tumor underwent sampling. The study found over 85% viable tumor cells in every tumor sample. To note about this clonotype: A read error is possible here, since a much larger clone lies one base away.

V was cut by 2 bases and J by 4 bases, with 20 bases left in between. CDR1 is MNHNS, CDR2 SASEGT, per germline. CDR3 length equals 17 residues. This sequence joins TRBV6-1 and TRBJ2-5; no reliable D call. This TCR derives from a woman aged 60-70 years with primary liver carcinoma and hepatitis B virus infection. The sample taken for sequencing was liver tumor tissue from sampling region 1. The subset here: tumor region T1, superior pole. The CDR3 nucleotides read TGTGCCAGCAGTGAATCGGCAGCCGAGACCCTTCGAGAGACCCAGTACTTC. Residues: CASSESAAETLRETQYF.